This T cell receptor (beta chain) is from a study of cytomegalovirus exposure and HLA in healthy donors. The germline CDR1 and CDR2 sequences are LGHNA and YSLEER. V shed 0 bases and J shed 0 bases, with 15 bases lying between them. This CDR3 is 17 amino acids long. In this sample, this clone turned up a few times. Its cognate antigen is unknown. The PCR was carried out with 60 Vbeta primers and 13 Jbeta primers. Data came from immunoSEQ multiplex PCR; TCRdb stores just in-frame clones and leaves some out. The top ten clones hold 5% to 5.5% of a sample with more than 110,000 clones, approximately 80% of them seen once. General study findings and limits: Being productive about 90% or about 30% of the time was typical of most TCR beta V segments in an earlier analysis. Follow-up analysis later connected one missense variant in DCLRE1C with trimming of TCR beta V- and J-genes.

This sequence was found in a male donor in good health and CMV-seronegative. Sequenced material: PBMCs. The V and J genes are TRBV4-3 and TRBJ2-7, with D unclear. The CDR3 DNA follows: TGCGCCAGCAGCCAAGATCTGCGGCAGAGGAGCTCCTACGAGCAGTACTTC. Translation gives CASSQDLRQRSSYEQYF.